Listed here are 7 T cell receptor beta chains from one sample, sequenced in a study of cytomegalovirus exposure and HLA in healthy donors. Use of 60 Vbeta and 13 Jbeta primers characterized the PCR. Assay: immunoSEQ multiplex PCR; the TCRdb copy retains only in-frame clones and omits some. The sample has just under 150,000 clones; 75% to 90% are singletons. The specimen was PBMCs. These TCRs come from a woman aged 30 to 39 in good health and CMV-seronegative.

V and J are TRBV13 and TRBJ2-5; 8 positions agree with TRBD2. The J call may be in error: the DNA end matches TRBJ2-7 better. Germline assignment: CDR1 PRHDT and CDR2 FYEKMQ (reference sequence). This CDR3 is built from 14 residues. In DNA form, the CDR3 reads TGTGCCAGCAGCTCGGGAGGGGCGGGCGACGAGCAGTACTTC. Translated, it gives CASSSGGAGDEQYF.

The rearrangement links TRBV27 to TRBJ2-7; TRBD1 might be the D (5 bases). V dropped 3 bases and J dropped 5 bases, with 11 bases sitting between them. Germline V gives CDR1 MNHEY, CDR2 SMNVEV (reference sequence). This CDR3 has 13 amino acids. The CDR3 nucleotides are TGTGCCAGCAGTTTTGACAGAAGAGACGAGCAGTACTTC. This encodes CASSFDRRDEQYF.

This chain links TRBV30 with TRBJ1-1; no reliable D call. The CDR3 is 13 residues long. V was cut by 0 bases and J by 1 base, with 6 bases left in between. CDR1 is GTSNPN and CDR2 is SVGIG in the germline V gene (reference sequence). DNA for the CDR3: TGTGCCTGGAGTGTATCAGAGAACACTGAAGCTTTCTTT. Translating gives CAWSVSENTEAFF.

This clone was recorded a few times. This chain joins TRBV6-1 and TRBJ1-1; D gene uncertain. CDR3 length: 14 residues. From germline, CDR1 is MNHNS and CDR2 SASEGT. Between the trimmed V and J ends, which lost 7 bases and 3 bases, there was a span of 15 bases. The DNA for the CDR3 is TGTGCCAGCATCTTCGGCGACGGGGACACTGAAGCTTTCTTT. Translating gives CASIFGDGDTEAFF.

The V call is TRBV4-3, the J call TRBJ1-1; TRBD1 might be the D (6 bases). The CDR3 covers 14 residues. Per the germline V gene, CDR1 is LGHNA and CDR2 is YSLEER. The germline V and J ends were trimmed by 1 base and 4 bases, with 10 bases remaining between them. The chain's CDR3 is CASSQVPRGTEAFF. CDR3 DNA sequence: TGCGCCAGCAGCCAAGTTCCCAGGGGCACTGAAGCTTTCTTT.

This clone has just a few counts. The J gene is TRBJ2-7, the V gene TRBV2, with 12 bases identical to TRBD2. The CDR3 spans 13 residues. V lost 7 bases to trimming and J lost 6 bases; unmatched junction nucleotides: 4. Per germline, CDR1 SNHLY and CDR2 FYNNEI. The CDR3 sequence is CASKTSGSAEQYF. The CDR3 DNA reads as TGTGCCAGCAAGACTAGCGGGAGTGCCGAGCAGTACTTC.

The chain has TRBV4-2 and TRBJ2-5; D possibly corresponds to TRBD2 (5 bases). The last part of the DNA fits TRBJ2-7 better; the J call may be wrong. Germline CDR1 and CDR2: LGHNA and YNFKEQ. This CDR3 contains 18 residues. CDR3 coding DNA: TGTGCCAGCAGCCAAGCCGCGGGCTTGGCGGTAGGTTTGCACGAGCAGTACTTC. Encoded protein: CASSQAAGLAVGLHEQYF.